This T cell receptor beta chain originates from a study of blood T cell repertoires in COVID-19. Across the study: Acute and convalescent COVID-19 specimens originated in the United States, Italy and Spain.

The V gene lost 2 bases and the J gene lost 5 bases, with 4 bases spanning the gap. The germline CDR1 and CDR2 sequences are MNHNY and SVGAGI (reference sequence). This CDR3 region has 12 residues. In the source study's methods: Cell counts per sample came from amplifying reference gene primers. Profiling relied on immunoSEQ multiplex PCR, and the TCRdb table lists in-frame clones only, not all of them. The DNA was the basis for D and trimming; V, J and clone size are from that table. The sample carries fewer than 400,000 clones, 70% to 90% recorded once. The chain combines TRBV6-6 with TRBJ2-1; D is unresolved. Sequences were obtained from peripheral blood. The sequence derives from a human donor in a cohort sampled during active COVID-19. The CDR3 loop is CASSYPNNEQFF. The CDR3 region has the DNA TGTGCCAGCAGTTACCCCAACAATGAGCAGTTCTTC.